This TCR beta chain was sequenced in a study of T cell responses to AZD1222 COVID-19 vaccine (TCRdb year 2021). General notes on the study: TCR sequencing was performed for approximately 240 trial participants, of whom around 210 were given two doses of AZD1222 and approximately 26 were given two doses of MenACWY control vaccine. Trial participants were enrolled by age into subgroups of 18-55, 56-69 and 70-plus years, and about 150, 27 and 61 TCR-sequenced participants, respectively, were included in these subgroups.

The time point label, read with the paper, signifies: about 28 days (+/-7) after the second vaccine dose. Because spike-specific TCR depth and breadth did not differ between the two schedules, AZD1222 recipients who got a second dose at roughly 4 weeks were pooled with those who got a second dose at roughly 12 weeks. Vaccinee samples came from UK trials COV001 and COV002, including a single-blind randomized controlled phase 2/3 trial of AZD1222 (ChAdOx1 nCoV-19) in healthy adults. For TCRbeta chain sequencing, PBMC samples from trial participants were taken at day 0 and at day 28 after the second dose. The CDR3 regions of human TCRbeta chains were subjected to immunosequencing. The paper's processing steps were these. Repertoire TCRs were matched against a reference library of SARS-CoV-2-specific TCRs generated with the MIRA antigen-specificity platform. Breadth meant the fraction of unique TCRs that were SARS-CoV-2-associated, whereas depth meant the fraction of total T cells that were SARS-CoV-2-associated. Using the MIRA data, each spike-specific TCR was assigned both to the spike region to which the TCR was reactive and to a CD4 or CD8 class. Log10-transformed breadth and depth values were compared by one-way ANOVA with Sidak's multiple comparisons tests. Held by TCRdb, this immuneACCESS table contains in-frame sequences only and omits some clones. Under half of the omission traces to an unresolved V gene where checked; the cause of the rest is unknown. Clone size and the V and J calls come from that table; the DNA yielded D and trimming. This sample has some 280,000 clones in its table, and approximately 94% of those were observed once. The ten largest clones capture roughly 0.5% of the sample.

In its sample, this clone was seen once. Its cognate antigen has yet to be identified. Per-nucleotide qualities are absent, and no much larger clonotype sits a single base away. CDR1 MDHEN and CDR2 SYDVKM are derived from the germline V gene. The CDR3 starts with the cysteine, ends with the phenylalanine, and has 15 residues. The entry retains the CDR3 DNA only, 45 bases that are in frame from base 1. The germline V and J ends show losses of 5 bases and 3 bases respectively, and no gene match explains 7 bases of the junction. Here is what the overall study found, with its caveats: Reportedly, almost half of the unique spike-specific TCRs recognized epitopes lying outside the regions that are mutated in the B.1.351 and B.1.1.7 variants. A significant rise in spike-specific TCR breadth and depth was observed after two AZD1222 doses relative to day 0 and relative to MenACWY recipients. Because no samples from the day 14 peak response were available, repertoires could be characterized only after the peak T cell response. The 56-69-year group was small, and its depth increase did not reach significance, likely because of low power. Conclusions about previously exposed vaccinees are limited, since just 6 or 7 AZD1222 recipients were seropositive for SARS-CoV-2 at baseline. CD4 TCRs associated with the vaccine covered the entire spike protein, and the dominant responses were in regions 160-218 and 743-854. Participants were mostly white British and included more females than males, and it was suggested by the authors that clonal diversity may have been underestimated.

This TCR was sampled from an adult who received the AZD1222 COVID-19 vaccine. The receptor chain draws on TRBV28 and TRBJ2-7; TRBD2 agrees with 10 junctional bases. The sequencing here drew on peripheral blood, taken 28 days after the second AZD1222 dose. In nucleotide form, the sequence is TGTGCCAGCAGTACTCCTAGCGGGAGTTTCTACGAGCAGTACTTC. Its amino acids are CASSTPSGSFYEQYF.